Listed here are 16 T cell receptor beta chains from one sample, sequenced in a study of identical twins. MiXCR was run by TCRdb on the 5' RACE reads, yielding one entry per CDR3 protein. The sample lists about 700,000 distinct CDR3 sequences; 8.6% were seen once. These records were also assigned to another study, of yellow fever vaccine responses in identical twins.

Specimen: PBMCs. The receptors shown here come from a woman aged 18-30 years in good health.

The sample holds a few counts of this clonotype. The rearrangement joins TRBV4-1 to TRBJ1-1; 7 bases are shared with TRBD1. CDR1 MGHRA and CDR2 YSYEKL come from the germline V gene. This CDR3 is 15 amino acids long. Unmatched junction bases numbered 5, after V lost 3 bases and J lost 1 base. Here the CDR3 reads CASSHVDRANTEAFF. The CDR3 coding sequence is TGCGCCAGCAGCCATGTTGACAGGGCGAACACTGAAGCTTTCTTT.

This clonotype has more than one count but fewer than ten. The J gene is TRBJ2-7, the V gene TRBV20-1, with 7 nucleotides matching TRBD1. The V gene's germline CDR1 is DFQATT and CDR2 SNEGSKA (reference sequence). J gave up 3 bases and V 1 base, and 6 bases lay outside the gene matches. This CDR3 region has 14 residues. CDR3 sequence reads: CSARARDRLYEQYF. In DNA, the CDR3 is TGCAGTGCTAGAGCTCGGGACAGACTCTACGAGCAGTACTTC.

The V call is TRBV20-1, the J call TRBJ2-7; 11 nucleotides align to TRBD1. With V trimmed by 5 bases and J by 7 bases, 4 bases remained unmatched. This CDR3 region has 12 residues. Germline V gene lookup returns CDR1 DFQATT and CDR2 SNEGSKA (reference sequence). The CDR3 DNA reads as TGCAGTGCTTGGACAGGGGGCGGTGAGCAGTACTTC. Translation gives CSAWTGGGEQYF.

Written as DNA, the CDR3 is TGTGCCAGCAGTTTAATGGGGGCGGAGACCCAGTACTTC. Amino acids: CASSLMGAETQYF. V and J are TRBV12-3 or TRBV12-4 and TRBJ2-5, with D perhaps TRBD1 (6 bases). CDR3 length: 13 amino acids. V was cut by 2 bases and J by 5 bases, with 9 bases left in between.

This clonotype has just a few counts. This chain joins TRBV28 and TRBJ1-2; a possible D gene is TRBD1 (6 bases). In germline, CDR1 is MDHEN, CDR2 SYDVKM. Between the trimmed V and J ends, which lost 2 bases and 1 base, there was a span of 11 bases. This CDR3 comprises 15 residues. The CDR3 DNA is TGTGCCAGCAGTTTAGGTGTAGGGGGTAACTATGGCTACACCTTC. Protein: CASSLGVGGNYGYTF.

This clonotype was picked up a small number of times. The rearrangement uses TRBV24-1 and TRBJ2-1, with 8 bases lining up with TRBD1. Germline values: CDR1 KGHDR, CDR2 SFDVKD. Trimming cost V 3 bases and J 7 bases; bases outside gene matches: 10. The CDR3 sequence is 16 residues long. CDR3 sequence reads: CATSDTTGTGGNEQFF. CDR3 in DNA: TGTGCCACCAGTGATACGACCGGGACAGGAGGTAATGAGCAGTTCTTC.

This clonotype occurred a few times. This chain joins TRBV29-1 and TRBJ2-1; 7 bases align to TRBD2. The CDR3 totals 12 residues. In germline, CDR1 is SQVTM, CDR2 ANQGSEA. The junction had 2 bases not matched to a gene; V was cut back by 4 bases and J by 5 bases. The CDR3 here is CSVGRGNNEQFF. CDR3 nucleotides: TGCAGCGTTGGGCGGGGGAACAATGAGCAGTTCTTC.

This clonotype has just a few counts. The chain employs TRBV12-3 or TRBV12-4 and TRBJ2-3, with D perhaps matching TRBD1 (5 bases). The V and J ends lost 6 bases and 0 bases respectively, with 16 bases between them. The CDR3 totals 16 residues. The CDR3 protein is CASSTNSQGSTDTQYF. The CDR3 DNA sequence: TGTGCCAGCAGCACGAATTCGCAGGGAAGCACAGATACGCAGTATTTT.

This clonotype occurred a few times. This chain connects TRBV9 to TRBJ2-3, with 10 bases lining up with TRBD2. The germline V gene has CDR1 SGDLS and CDR2 YYNGEE. V shed 4 bases and J 3 bases; nucleotides not matched to a gene: 14. The CDR3 contains 18 residues. The CDR3: CASSLEGRAGGRTDTQYF. In nucleotides, the CDR3 is TGTGCCAGCAGCTTAGAAGGTCGAGCGGGGGGGCGGACAGATACGCAGTATTTT.

The chain recombines TRBV18 with TRBJ1-1; maybe TRBD1 (6 bases). Per the germline V gene, CDR1 is KGHSH and CDR2 is LQKENI. The V end was cut by 5 bases, the J end by 0 bases, with 16 bases between. The CDR3 is 16 residues long. The CDR3 nucleotides read TGTGCCAGCTCAGTTGCAGGGGAGATTATGAACACTGAAGCTTTCTTT. Its translation: CASSVAGEIMNTEAFF.

At least ten counts were recorded for this clonotype. The genes are TRBV12-3 or TRBV12-4 and TRBJ2-7, with TRBD2 matching 9 bases. The J segment lost 4 bases and the V segment lost 3 bases, leaving 7 bases of the junction unmatched. CDR3 length equals 15 residues. This CDR3 reads CASSLKISGRYEQYF. CDR3 nucleotide sequence: TGTGCCAGCAGTTTGAAAATTAGCGGGAGATACGAGCAGTACTTC.

The V and J genes are TRBV9 and TRBJ2-7; the match to TRBD2 covers 7 bases. This CDR3 is 18 amino acids long. V was pared by 0 bases and J by 3 bases, with 15 bases of the junction left unmatched. Per germline, CDR1 SGDLS and CDR2 YYNGEE. The CDR3 DNA reads TGTGCCAGCAGCGTAGCTACGAATGTGGCGGGAGTAATCTACGAGCAGTACTTC. Protein: CASSVATNVAGVIYEQYF. The complete variable domain, with remaining parts taken from reference TRBV9 and TRBJ2-7, reads DSGVTQTPKHLITATGQRVTLRCSPRSGDLSVYWYQQSLDQGLQFLIQYYNGEERAKGNILERFSAQQFPDLHSELNLSSLELGDSALYFCASSVATNVAGVIYEQYFGPGTRLTVT.

This clonotype was recorded at least ten times. The V gene is TRBV10-3, the J gene TRBJ1-5, with a possible D match to TRBD1 (5 bases). CDR1 and CDR2 from the germline V gene are ENHRY and SYGVKD. Trimming shortened V by 0 bases and J by 0 bases, and 6 bases separated the two germline ends. The CDR3 extends over 15 amino acids. CDR3 nucleotides: TGTGCCATCAGTGAGTCTAGGGGTAGCAATCAGCCCCAGCATTTT. This sequence encodes CAISESRGSNQPQHF.

In this sample, this clonotype turned up a few times. The chain joins TRBV11-2 to TRBJ2-3, with D perhaps assigned TRBD1 or TRBD2 (6 bases each). Trimming cost V 1 base and J 2 bases, with 13 bases left between them. The germline V gene encodes CDR1 SGHAT and CDR2 FQNNGV. The CDR3 is 16 amino acids. CDR3 protein: CASSLVKGGPTDTQYF. The CDR3 region has the DNA TGTGCCAGCAGCTTAGTGAAAGGGGGGCCCACAGATACGCAGTATTTT.

This clonotype was seen a few times. The chain couples TRBV6-2 or TRBV6-3 to TRBJ1-1; TRBD1 matches at 7 bases. With 7 bases clipped from V and 3 bases from J, the junction kept 11 bases outside the gene matches. Looked up from germline, CDR1 is MNHEY and CDR2 is SVGEGT. This CDR3 contains 15 residues. The CDR3 DNA reads as TGTGCCAGCATGTCGGGACAGACATACGACACTGAAGCTTTCTTT. As protein: CASMSGQTYDTEAFF.

This clonotype was seen a handful of times. The CDR3 loop is CASSLRSTDEQYF. As DNA, the CDR3 is TGTGCCAGCAGCTTAAGATCGACGGACGAGCAGTACTTC. V is TRBV7-9 and J is TRBJ2-7; no reliable D call. The CDR3 contains 13 residues. V lost 2 bases to trimming and J lost 5 bases, with 10 bases between them. Germline assignment: CDR1 SEHNR and CDR2 FQNEAQ (reference sequence).